This T cell receptor beta chain was recovered during a study of regulatory T cells in long-lasting Graves disease. General observations from the study: It was in persistent disease that TRBV28, TRBJ1-2 and TRBJ2-5 were favored. Newly diagnosed Graves' patients had higher TCR diversity than persistent ones.

In building TCR beta libraries, iRepertoire HTBI primers were used together with Arm-PCR of CDR3 regions. TCRdb redid the calling of the multiplex PCR reads with MiXCR, one entry per CDR3 protein. The sample lists about 530,000 distinct CDR3 sequences, roughly a sixth seen once, with around 25% in the top ten. Stated time point: newly diagnosed GD, antithyroid drugs for less than 3 months. The TCR library was made from RNA extracted from PBMCs. Patient provenance is recorded as an endocrinology department in Xi'an, China. Notes on this clonotype: Antigen specificity is unknown.

The V end was cut by 3 bases, the J end by 4 bases, with 13 bases between. The CDR3 extends over 14 amino acids. Germline V gives CDR1 GTSNPN, CDR2 SVGIG (reference sequence). Another study also made use of these data, one on T cells in Graves' hyperthyroidism and ophthalmopathy. That report adds: Most thyroid clonotypes with frequency above 0.001 were detected in blood.

The rearrangement uses TRBV30 and TRBJ1-5; D gene uncertain. The sample in question was peripheral blood mononuclear cells (PBMCs), obtained at new diagnosis, from a patient treated with antithyroid drugs. The TCR originated in a woman aged 35-65 years with Graves disease. In DNA form, the CDR3 reads TGTGCCTGGAGCGCGGGCCAGTCAAATCAGCCCCAGCATTTT. It encodes CAWSAGQSNQPQHF.